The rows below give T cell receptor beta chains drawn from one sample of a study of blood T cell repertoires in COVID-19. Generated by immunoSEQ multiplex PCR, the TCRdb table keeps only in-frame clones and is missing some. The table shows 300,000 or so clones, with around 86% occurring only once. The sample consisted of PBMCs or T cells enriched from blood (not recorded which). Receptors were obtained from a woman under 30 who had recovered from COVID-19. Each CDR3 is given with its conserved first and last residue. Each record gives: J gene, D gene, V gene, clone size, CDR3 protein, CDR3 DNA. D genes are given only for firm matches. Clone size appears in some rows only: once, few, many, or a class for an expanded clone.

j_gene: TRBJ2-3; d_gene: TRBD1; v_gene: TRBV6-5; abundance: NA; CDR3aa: CASNFGTGPTDTQYF; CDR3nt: TGTGCCAGCAATTTCGGGACAGGGCCCACAGATACGCAGTATTTT
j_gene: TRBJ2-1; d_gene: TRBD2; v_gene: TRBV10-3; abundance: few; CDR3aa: CAISSGGSYNEQFF; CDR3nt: TGTGCCATCAGTAGCGGGGGGTCCTACAATGAGCAGTTCTTC
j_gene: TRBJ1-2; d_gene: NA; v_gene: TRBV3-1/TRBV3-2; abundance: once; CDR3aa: CASSLTGGVQVGSYGYTF; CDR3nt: TGTGCCAGCAGCCTAACGGGGGGTGTGCAAGTGGGCAGTTATGGCTACACCTTC
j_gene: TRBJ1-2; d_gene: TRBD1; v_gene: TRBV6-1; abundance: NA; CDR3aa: CASSAPGQGWSGYTF; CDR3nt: TGTGCCAGCAGTGCCCCGGGACAGGGGTGGAGTGGCTACACCTTC
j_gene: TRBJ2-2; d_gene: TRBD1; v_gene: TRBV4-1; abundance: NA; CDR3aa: CASSQEPMTPGTVGSPGELFF; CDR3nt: TGCGCCAGCAGCCAAGAGCCAATGACGCCGGGGACAGTGGGATCCCCCGGGGAGCTGTTTTTT
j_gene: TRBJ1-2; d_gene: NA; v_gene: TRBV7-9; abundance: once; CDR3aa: CASIPSGGYYGYTF; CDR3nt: TGTGCCAGCATCCCCTCCGGGGGTTACTATGGCTACACCTTC
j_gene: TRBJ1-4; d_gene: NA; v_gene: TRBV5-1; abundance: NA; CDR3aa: CASSFQGPPNEKLFF; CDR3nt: TGCGCCAGCAGCTTTCAGGGGCCGCCTAATGAAAAACTGTTTTTT
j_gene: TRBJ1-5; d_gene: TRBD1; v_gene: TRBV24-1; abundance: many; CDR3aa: CATREGTVIQPQHF; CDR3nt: TGTGCCACCAGAGAAGGGACAGTGATTCAGCCCCAGCATTTT
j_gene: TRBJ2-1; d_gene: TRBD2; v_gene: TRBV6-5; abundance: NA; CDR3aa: CASRPTSETYNEQFF; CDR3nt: TGTGCCAGCAGGCCTACTAGCGAAACCTACAATGAGCAGTTCTTC
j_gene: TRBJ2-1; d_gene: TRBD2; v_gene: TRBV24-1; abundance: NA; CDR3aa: CATSDLLAGDRNEQFF; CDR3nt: TGTGCCACCAGTGATCTTCTAGCGGGAGATAGAAATGAGCAGTTCTTC
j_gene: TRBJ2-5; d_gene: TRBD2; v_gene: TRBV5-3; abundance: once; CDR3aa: CARSLLAGGRYQETQYF; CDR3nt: TGTGCCAGAAGCTTGCTAGCGGGGGGCCGGTACCAAGAGACCCAGTACTTC
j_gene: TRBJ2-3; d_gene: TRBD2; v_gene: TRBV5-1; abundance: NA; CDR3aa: CASSLRPSGDTDTQYF; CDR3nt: TGCGCCAGCAGCTTGAGGCCTAGCGGGGACACAGATACGCAGTATTTT
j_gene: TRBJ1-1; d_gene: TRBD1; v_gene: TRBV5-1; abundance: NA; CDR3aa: CASSFTGDTEAFF; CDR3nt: TGCGCCAGCAGCTTTACAGGGGACACTGAAGCTTTCTTT
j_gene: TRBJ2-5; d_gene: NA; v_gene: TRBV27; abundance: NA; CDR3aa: CASSLTGSETQYF; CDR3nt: TGTGCCAGCAGTTTAACAGGGTCAGAGACCCAGTACTTC
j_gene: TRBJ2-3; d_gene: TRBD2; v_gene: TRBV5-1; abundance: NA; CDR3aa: CASSLRGSGRVTDTQYF; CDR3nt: TGCGCCAGCAGCTTGAGAGGTAGCGGGAGGGTTACAGATACGCAGTATTTT
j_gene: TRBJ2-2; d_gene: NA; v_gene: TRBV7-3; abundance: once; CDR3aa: CASSSSWGRGGELFF; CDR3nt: TGTGCCAGCAGCTCTTCATGGGGAAGGGGCGGGGAGCTGTTTTTT
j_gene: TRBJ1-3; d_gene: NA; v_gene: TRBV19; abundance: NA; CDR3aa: CASSIKADRHLNTIYF; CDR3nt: TGTGCCAGTAGTATAAAAGCGGACCGCCACCTTAACACCATATATTTT
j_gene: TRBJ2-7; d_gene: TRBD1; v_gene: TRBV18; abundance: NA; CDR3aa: CASSPRQGVYEQYF; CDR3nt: TGTGCCAGCTCACCACGACAGGGGGTCTACGAGCAGTACTTC